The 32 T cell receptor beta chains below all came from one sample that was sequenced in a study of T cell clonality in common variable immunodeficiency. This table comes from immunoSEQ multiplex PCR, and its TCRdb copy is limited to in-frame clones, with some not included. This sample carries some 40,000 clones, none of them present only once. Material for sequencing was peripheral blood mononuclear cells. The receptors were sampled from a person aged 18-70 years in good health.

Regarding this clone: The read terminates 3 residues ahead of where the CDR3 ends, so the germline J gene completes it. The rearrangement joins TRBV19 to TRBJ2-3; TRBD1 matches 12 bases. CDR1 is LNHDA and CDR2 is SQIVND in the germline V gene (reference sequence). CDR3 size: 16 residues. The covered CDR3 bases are TGTGCCAGTAGTTTGGGACAGGGGGCTTTTTTTCAGCCG. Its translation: CASSLGQGAFFQP. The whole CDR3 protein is CASSLGQGAFFQPQYF.

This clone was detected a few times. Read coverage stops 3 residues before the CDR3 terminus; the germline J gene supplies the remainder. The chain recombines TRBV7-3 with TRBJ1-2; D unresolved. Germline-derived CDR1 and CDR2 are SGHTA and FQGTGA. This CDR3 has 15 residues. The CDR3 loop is CASSLTGAEEDDYTF. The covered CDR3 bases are TGTGCCAGCAGCTTAACGGGAGCGGAGGAGGATGAC. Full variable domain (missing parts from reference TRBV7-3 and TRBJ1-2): GAGVSQTPSNKVTEKGKYVELRCDPISGHTALYWYRQSLGQGPEFLIYFQGTGAADDSGLPNDRFFAVRPEGSVSTLKIQRTERGDSAVYLCASSLTGAEEDDYTFGSGTRLTVV.

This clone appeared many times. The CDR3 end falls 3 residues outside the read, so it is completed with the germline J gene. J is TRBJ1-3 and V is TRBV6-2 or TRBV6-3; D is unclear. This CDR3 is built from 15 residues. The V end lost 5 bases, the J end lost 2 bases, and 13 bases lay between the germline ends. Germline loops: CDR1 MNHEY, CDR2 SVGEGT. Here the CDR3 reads CASSPQRATGNTIYF. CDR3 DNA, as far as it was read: TGTGCCAGCAGTCCCCAGAGGGCGACTGGAAACACC.

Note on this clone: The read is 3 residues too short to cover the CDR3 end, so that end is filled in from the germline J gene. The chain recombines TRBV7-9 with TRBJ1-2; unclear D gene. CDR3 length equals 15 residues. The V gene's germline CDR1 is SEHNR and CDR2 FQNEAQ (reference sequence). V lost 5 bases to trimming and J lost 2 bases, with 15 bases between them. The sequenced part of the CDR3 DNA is TGTGCCAGCAGCCCCCCCTTCAGGCCGAACTATGGC. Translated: CASSPPFRPNYG. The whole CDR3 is CASSPPFRPNYGYTF.

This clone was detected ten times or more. CDR3 bases read: TGTGCCAGCAGTGACGCGGGGTTCGGAAGCGGCACAGATACG. It is translated as CASSDAGFGSGTDT. From start to end, the CDR3 is CASSDAGFGSGTDTQYF. The chain joins TRBV2 to TRBJ2-3; possibly TRBD2 for D (6 bases). From the germline J gene comes the end of the CDR3, since the read stops 3 residues before it. Trimming left V 3 bases short and J 1 base short, with 17 bases between. The CDR3 is 17 amino acids. The germline V gene has CDR1 SNHLY and CDR2 FYNNEI.

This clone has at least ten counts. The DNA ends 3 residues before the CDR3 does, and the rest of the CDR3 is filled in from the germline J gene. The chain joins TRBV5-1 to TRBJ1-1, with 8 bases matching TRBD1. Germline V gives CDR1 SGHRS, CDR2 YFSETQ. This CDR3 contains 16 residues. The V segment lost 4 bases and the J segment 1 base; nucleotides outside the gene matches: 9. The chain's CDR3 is CASSPGQGASNTEAFF. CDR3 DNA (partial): TGCGCCAGCAGCCCAGGACAGGGCGCCTCGAACACTGAA.

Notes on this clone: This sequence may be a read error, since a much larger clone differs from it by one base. The sequenced CDR3 bases are TGTGCCAGTAGTATCCGCAGCGTTAATGAAAAG. Encoded protein: CASSIRSVNEK. Given in full, the CDR3 is CASSIRSVNEKLFF. The chain employs TRBV19 and TRBJ2-2; no firm D call. The read gets to within 3 residues of the CDR3 end, and the germline J gene fills in the rest. In germline, CDR1 is LNHDA, CDR2 SQIVND (reference sequence). This CDR3 spans 14 amino acids.

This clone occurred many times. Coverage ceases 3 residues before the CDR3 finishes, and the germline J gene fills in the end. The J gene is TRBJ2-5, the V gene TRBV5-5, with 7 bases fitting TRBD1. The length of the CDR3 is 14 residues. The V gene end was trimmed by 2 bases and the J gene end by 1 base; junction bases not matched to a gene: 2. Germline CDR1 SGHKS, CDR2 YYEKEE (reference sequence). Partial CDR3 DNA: TGTGCCAGCAGCTTTGGGGACAGCCAAGAGACC. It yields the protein CASSFGDSQET. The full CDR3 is CASSFGDSQETQYF. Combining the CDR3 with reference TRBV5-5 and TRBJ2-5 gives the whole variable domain DAGVTQSPTHLIKTRGQQVTLRCSPISGHKSVSWYQQVLGQGPQFIFQYYEKEERGRGNFPDRFSARQFPNYSSELNVNALLLGDSALYLCASSFGDSQETQYFGPGTRLLVL.

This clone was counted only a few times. The CDR3 spells CASSTGRPGESDTYTF. The sequenced CDR3 bases are TGTGCCAGTAGTACCGGACGGCCCGGGGAGTCAGATACC. The chain links TRBV19 to TRBJ1-2; D call uncertain. The read finishes 3 residues shy of the CDR3 end, and the germline J gene is used to complete it. The CDR3 spans 16 residues. Germline-derived CDR1 and CDR2 are LNHDA and SQIVND (reference sequence).

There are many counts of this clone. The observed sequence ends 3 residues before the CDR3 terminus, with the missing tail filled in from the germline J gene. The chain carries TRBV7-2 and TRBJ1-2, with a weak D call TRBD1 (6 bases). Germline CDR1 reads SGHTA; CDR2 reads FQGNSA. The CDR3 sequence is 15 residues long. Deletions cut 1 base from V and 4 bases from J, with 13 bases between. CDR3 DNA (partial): TGTGCCAGCAGCTTAGGCACAGGGTTGGGCTATGGC. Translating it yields CASSLGTGLGYG. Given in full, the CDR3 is CASSLGTGLGYGYTF. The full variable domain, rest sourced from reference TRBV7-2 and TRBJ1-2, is GAGVSQSPSNKVTEKGKDVELRCDPISGHTALYWYRQSLGQGLEFLIYFQGNSAPDKSGLPSDRFSAERTGGSVSTLTIQRTQQEDSAVYLCASSLGTGLGYGYTFGSGTRLTVV.

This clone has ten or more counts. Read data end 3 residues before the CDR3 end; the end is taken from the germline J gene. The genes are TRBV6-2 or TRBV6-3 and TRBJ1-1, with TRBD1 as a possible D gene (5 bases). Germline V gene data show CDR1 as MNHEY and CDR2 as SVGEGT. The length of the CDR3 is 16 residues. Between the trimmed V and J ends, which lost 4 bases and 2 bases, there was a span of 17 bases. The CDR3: CASSSHQGRGNTEAFF. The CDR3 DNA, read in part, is TGTGCCAGCAGTTCCCACCAGGGCAGAGGTAACACTGAA.

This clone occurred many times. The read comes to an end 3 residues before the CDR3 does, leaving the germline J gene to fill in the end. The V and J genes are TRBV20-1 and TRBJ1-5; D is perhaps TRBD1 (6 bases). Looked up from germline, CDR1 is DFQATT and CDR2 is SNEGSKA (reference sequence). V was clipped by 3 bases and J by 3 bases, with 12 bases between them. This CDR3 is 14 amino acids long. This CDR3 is CSASDRWHNQPQHF. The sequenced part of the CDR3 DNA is TGCAGTGCTAGTGACAGGTGGCACAATCAGCCC.

CDR3 DNA (partial): TGTGCCAGTAGTATCCCCATACAAACAGGGACACGCGGC. This codes for CASSIPIQTGTRG. The entire CDR3 is CASSIPIQTGTRGAFF. The gene calls are TRBV19 and TRBJ1-1; tentatively, D is TRBD1 (6 bases). Read coverage stops 3 residues before the CDR3 terminus; the germline J gene supplies the remainder. The CDR3 runs 16 residues. Germline values: CDR1 LNHDA, CDR2 SQIVND (reference sequence).

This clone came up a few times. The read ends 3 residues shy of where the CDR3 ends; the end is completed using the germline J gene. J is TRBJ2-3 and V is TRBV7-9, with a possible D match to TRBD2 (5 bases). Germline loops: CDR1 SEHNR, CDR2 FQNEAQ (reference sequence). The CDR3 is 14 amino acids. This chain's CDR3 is CASSLAPGLETQYF. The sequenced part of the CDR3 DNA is TGTGCCAGCAGCTTAGCGCCGGGGTTGGAGACG. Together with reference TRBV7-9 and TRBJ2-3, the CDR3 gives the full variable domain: DTGVSQNPRHKITKRGQNVTFRCDPISEHNRLYWYRQTLGQGPEFLTYFQNEAQLEKSRLLSDRFSAERPKGSFSTLEIQRTEQGDSAMYLCASSLAPGLETQYFGPGTRLTVL.

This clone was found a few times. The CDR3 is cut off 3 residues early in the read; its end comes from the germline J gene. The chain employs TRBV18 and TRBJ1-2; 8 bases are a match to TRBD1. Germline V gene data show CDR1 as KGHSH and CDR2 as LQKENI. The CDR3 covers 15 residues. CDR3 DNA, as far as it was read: TGTGCCAGCTCACCGCTCAGGGGGCAAACAGATACC. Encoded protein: CASSPLRGQTDT. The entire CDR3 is CASSPLRGQTDTYTF.

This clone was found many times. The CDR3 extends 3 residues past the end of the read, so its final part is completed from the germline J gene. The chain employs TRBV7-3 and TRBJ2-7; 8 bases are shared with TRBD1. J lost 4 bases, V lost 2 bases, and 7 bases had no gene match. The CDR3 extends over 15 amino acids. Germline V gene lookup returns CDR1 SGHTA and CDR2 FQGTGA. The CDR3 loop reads CASSLDGTGGYEQYF. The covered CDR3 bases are TGTGCCAGCAGCTTAGACGGGACAGGAGGGTACGAG.

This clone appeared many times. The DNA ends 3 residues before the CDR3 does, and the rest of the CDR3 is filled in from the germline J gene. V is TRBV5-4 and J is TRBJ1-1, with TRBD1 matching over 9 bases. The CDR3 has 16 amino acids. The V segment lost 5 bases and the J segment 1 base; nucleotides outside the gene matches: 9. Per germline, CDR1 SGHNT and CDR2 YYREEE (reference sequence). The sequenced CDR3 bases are TGTGCCAGCAGGCGGAGGACAGGGGCTTCGAACACTGAA. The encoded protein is CASRRRTGASNTE. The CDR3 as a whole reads CASRRRTGASNTEAFF.

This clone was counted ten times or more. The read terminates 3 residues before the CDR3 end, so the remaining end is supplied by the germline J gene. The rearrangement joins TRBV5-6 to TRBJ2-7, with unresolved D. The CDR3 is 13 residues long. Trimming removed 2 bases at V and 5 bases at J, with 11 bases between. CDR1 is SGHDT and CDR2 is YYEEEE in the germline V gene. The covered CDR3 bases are TGTGCCAGCAGCTTAGCTAGGTCCCACGAG. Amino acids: CASSLARSHE. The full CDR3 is CASSLARSHEQYF.

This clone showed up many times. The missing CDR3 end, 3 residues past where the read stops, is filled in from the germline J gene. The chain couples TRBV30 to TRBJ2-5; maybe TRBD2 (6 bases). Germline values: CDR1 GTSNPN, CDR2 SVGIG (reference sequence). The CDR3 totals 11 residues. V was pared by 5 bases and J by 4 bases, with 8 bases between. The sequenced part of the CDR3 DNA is TGTGCCTGGCGGGACTCAGAGACC. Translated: CAWRDSET. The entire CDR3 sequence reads CAWRDSETQYF. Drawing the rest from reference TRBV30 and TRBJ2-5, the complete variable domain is SQTIHQWPATLVQPVGSPLSLECTVEGTSNPNLYWYRQAAGRGLQLLFYSVGIGQISSEVPQNLSASRPQDRQFILSSKKLLLSDSGFYLCAWRDSETQYFGPGTRLLVL.

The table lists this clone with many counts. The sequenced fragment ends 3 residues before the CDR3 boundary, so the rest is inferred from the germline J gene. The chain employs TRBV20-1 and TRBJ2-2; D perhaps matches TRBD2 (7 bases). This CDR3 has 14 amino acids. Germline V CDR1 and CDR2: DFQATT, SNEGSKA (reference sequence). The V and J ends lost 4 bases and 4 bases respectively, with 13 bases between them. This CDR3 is CSATVGGGTGELFF. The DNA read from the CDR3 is TGCAGTGCTACTGTAGGGGGGGGCACCGGGGAG.

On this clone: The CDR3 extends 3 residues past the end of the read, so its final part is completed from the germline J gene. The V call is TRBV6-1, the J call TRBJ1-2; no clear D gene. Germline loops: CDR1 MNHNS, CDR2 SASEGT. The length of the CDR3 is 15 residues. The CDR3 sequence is CASSGLAGRPNDYTF. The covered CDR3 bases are TGTGCCAGCAGTGGACTAGCGGGTAGGCCGAATGAC.

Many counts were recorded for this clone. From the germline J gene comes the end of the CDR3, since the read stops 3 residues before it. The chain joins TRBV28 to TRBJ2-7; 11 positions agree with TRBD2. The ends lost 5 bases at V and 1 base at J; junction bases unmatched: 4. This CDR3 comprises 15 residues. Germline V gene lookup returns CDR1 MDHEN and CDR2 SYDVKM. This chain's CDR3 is CASSIGTSGSYEQYF. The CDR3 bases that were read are TGTGCCAGCAGTATCGGGACTAGCGGATCCTACGAG. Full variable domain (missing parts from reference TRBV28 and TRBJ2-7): DVKVTQSSRYLVKRTGEKVFLECVQDMDHENMFWYRQDPGLGLRLIYFSYDVKMKEKGDIPEGYSVSREKKERFSLILESASTNQTSMYLCASSIGTSGSYEQYFGPGTRLTVT.

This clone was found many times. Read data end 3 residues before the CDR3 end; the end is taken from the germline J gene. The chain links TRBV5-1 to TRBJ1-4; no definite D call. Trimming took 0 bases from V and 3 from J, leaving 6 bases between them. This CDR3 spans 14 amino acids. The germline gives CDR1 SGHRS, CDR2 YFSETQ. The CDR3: CASSLEPANEKLFF. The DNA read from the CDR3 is TGCGCCAGCAGCTTGGAGCCGGCTAATGAAAAA.

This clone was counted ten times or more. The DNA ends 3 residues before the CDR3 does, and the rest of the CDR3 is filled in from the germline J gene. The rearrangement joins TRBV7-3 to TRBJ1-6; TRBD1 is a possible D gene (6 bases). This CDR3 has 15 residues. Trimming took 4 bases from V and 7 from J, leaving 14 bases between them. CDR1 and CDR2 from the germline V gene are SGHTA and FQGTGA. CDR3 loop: CASSSGAGANSPLHF. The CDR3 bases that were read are TGTGCCAGCAGCTCTGGGGCAGGGGCGAATTCACCC. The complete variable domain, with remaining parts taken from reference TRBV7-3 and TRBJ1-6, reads GAGVSQTPSNKVTEKGKYVELRCDPISGHTALYWYRQSLGQGPEFLIYFQGTGAADDSGLPNDRFFAVRPEGSVSTLKIQRTERGDSAVYLCASSSGAGANSPLHFGNGTRLTVT.

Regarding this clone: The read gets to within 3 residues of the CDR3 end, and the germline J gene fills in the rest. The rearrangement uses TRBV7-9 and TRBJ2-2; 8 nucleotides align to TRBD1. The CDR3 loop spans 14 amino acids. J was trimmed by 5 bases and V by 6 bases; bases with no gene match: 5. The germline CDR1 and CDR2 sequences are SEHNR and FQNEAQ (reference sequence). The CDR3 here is CASSLRQGTGELFF. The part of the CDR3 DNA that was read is TGTGCCAGCAGTTTAAGACAGGGGACCGGGGAG.

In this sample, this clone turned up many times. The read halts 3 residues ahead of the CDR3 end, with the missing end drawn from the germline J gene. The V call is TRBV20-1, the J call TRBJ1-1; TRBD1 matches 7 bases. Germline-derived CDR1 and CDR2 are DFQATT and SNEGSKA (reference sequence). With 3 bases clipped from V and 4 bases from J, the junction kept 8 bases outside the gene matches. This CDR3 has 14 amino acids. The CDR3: CSASPTGWVTEAFF. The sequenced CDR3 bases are TGCAGTGCTAGTCCGACAGGGTGGGTCACTGAA.

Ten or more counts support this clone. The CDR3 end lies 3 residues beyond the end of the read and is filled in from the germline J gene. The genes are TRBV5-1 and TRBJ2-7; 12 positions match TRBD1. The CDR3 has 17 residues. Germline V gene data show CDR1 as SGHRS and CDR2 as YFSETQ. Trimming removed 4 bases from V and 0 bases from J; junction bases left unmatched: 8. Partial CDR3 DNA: TGCGCCAGCAGCACGGGACAGGGGGCCTATAGCTCCTACGAG. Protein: CASSTGQGAYSSYE. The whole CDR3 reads CASSTGQGAYSSYEQYF.

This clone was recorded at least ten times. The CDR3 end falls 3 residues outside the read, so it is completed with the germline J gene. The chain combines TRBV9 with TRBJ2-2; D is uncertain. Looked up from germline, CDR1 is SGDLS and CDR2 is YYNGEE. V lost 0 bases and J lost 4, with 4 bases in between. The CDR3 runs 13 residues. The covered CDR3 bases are TGTGCCAGCAGCGTAGGAGGCACCGGGGAG. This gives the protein CASSVGGTGE. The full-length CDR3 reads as CASSVGGTGELFF. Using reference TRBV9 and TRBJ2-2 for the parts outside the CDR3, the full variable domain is DSGVTQTPKHLITATGQRVTLRCSPRSGDLSVYWYQQSLDQGLQFLIQYYNGEERAKGNILERFSAQQFPDLHSELNLSSLELGDSALYFCASSVGGTGELFFGEGSRLTVL.

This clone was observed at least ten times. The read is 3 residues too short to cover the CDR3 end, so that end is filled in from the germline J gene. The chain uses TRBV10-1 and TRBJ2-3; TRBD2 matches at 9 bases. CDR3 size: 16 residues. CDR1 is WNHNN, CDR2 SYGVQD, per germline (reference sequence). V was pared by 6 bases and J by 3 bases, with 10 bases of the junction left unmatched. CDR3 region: CASSPTGTSLTDTQYF. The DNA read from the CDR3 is TGCGCCAGCAGCCCAACCGGGACTAGCTTGACAGATACG.

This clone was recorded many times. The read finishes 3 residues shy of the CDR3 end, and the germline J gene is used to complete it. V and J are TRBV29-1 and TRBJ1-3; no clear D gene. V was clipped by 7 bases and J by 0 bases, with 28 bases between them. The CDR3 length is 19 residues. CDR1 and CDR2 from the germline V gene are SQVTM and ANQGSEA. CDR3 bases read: TGCAGCGCAATAACCCGCTCAAAAGGACCGGGGAGCTCTGGAAACACC. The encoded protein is CSAITRSKGPGSSGNT. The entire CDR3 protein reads CSAITRSKGPGSSGNTIYF.

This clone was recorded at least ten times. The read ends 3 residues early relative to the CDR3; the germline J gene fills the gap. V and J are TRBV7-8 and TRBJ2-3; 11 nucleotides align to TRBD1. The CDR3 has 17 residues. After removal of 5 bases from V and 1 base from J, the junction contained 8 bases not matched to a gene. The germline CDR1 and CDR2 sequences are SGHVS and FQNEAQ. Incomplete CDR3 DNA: TGTGCCAGCAGCCCTCGCGGACAGGGGGCTCGCACAGATACG. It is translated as CASSPRGQGARTDT. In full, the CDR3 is CASSPRGQGARTDTQYF.

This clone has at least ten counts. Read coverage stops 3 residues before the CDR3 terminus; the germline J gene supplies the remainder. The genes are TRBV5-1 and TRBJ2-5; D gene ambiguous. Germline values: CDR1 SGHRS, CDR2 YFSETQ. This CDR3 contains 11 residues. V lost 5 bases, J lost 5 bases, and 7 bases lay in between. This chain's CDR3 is CASRAGETQYF. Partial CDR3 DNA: TGCGCCAGCAGGGCCGGGGAGACC.